The present T cell receptor (beta chain) was sequenced within a study of T cell repertoires in cytomegalovirus infection. As for the study in general: Indicated by public TCR beta signatures were CMV infection and matching HLA type. Study-wide results and caveats: Ex vivo responses were dominated by HLA-C-restricted CMV-specific TCR beta clonotypes. The cumulative frequency of public TCR beta families distinguished individuals who carried CMV together with the relevant HLA.

TCRdb redid the calling of the reads with MiXCR, one entry per CDR3 protein. Of about 830,000 distinct CDR3 sequences listed, around a third are singletons. Only one count was recorded for this clonotype. The antigen remains undetermined. A junction end diverges from the germline sequence, so it may reflect a read error. The CDR3 contains 18 residues. Germline V gene sequence: CDR1 ENHRY, CDR2 SYGVKD. The V and J genes are TRBV10-3 and TRBJ1-6; no definite D call. The sample in question was cultured CD8+ T cells from PBMCs, obtained from culture after CMV antigen stimulation. This clonotype originated in a human donor in good health (CMV status not recorded). Some clones in this sample may be carry-over from other donors' samples. The DNA of the CDR3 is TGTGACATCAGTGAGTCGATTGGGCCCAAGGGCAATAATTCACCCCTCCACTTT. It yields the protein CDISESIGPKGNNSPLHF.